These 15 T cell receptor beta chains came from one sample sequenced in a study of CD8 T cells in Susac syndrome. An amount of RNA that ranged from about 0.45 to 1 ug was reverse transcribed with random hexamers. TCRdb recomputed calls from the immunoSEQ multiplex PCR reads with MiXCR, one row per CDR3 protein. The sample has about 190,000 distinct CDR3 sequences; approximately 95% are singletons. The material sequenced was CD8+ T cells from PBMCs. These receptors originate from a human donor with Susac syndrome.

The chain has TRBV29-1 and TRBJ1-1; D is uncertain. CDR1 SQVTM and CDR2 ANQGSEA come from the germline V gene. Trimming stripped 7 bases from V and 3 bases from J, with 3 bases between. CDR3 length equals 9 residues. This CDR3 is CSADTEAFF. The CDR3 bases are TGCAGCGCAGACACTGAAGCTTTCTTT.

The chain carries TRBV11-2 and TRBJ2-1, with D unclear. This CDR3 is built from 17 residues. CDR1 SGHAT and CDR2 FQNNGV come from the germline V gene. V dropped 1 base and J dropped 0 bases, with 13 bases sitting between them. CDR3 sequence (DNA): TGTGCCAGCAGCTTAGCGCGCGGCGTGAGCTCCTACAATGAGCAGTTCTTC. This sequence encodes CASSLARGVSSYNEQFF.

This chain connects TRBV19 to TRBJ1-1, with D unresolved. Germline CDR1 is LNHDA and CDR2 is SQIVND (reference sequence). This CDR3 has 13 amino acids. V gave up 8 bases and J gave up 2 bases, with 12 bases separating them. CDR3 sequence (DNA): TGTGCCAGTTCTCGGGCGGGCAACACTGAAGCTTTCTTT. This encodes CASSRAGNTEAFF.

This rearrangement joins TRBV28 to TRBJ2-5, with 9 bases identical to TRBD1. J gave up 5 bases and V 5 bases, and 15 bases lay outside the gene matches. The CDR3 runs to 17 residues. The V gene's germline CDR1 is MDHEN and CDR2 SYDVKM. The CDR3 coding sequence is TGTGCCAGCAGTCTTCGGGGATGGGGACAGGGTATGGAGACCCAGTACTTC. Its translation: CASSLRGWGQGMETQYF.

The gene calls are TRBV24-1 and TRBJ2-7, with 14 bases lining up with TRBD2. The CDR3 extends over 17 amino acids. CDR1 and CDR2 from the germline V gene are KGHDR and SFDVKD. With V trimmed by 2 bases and J by 4 bases, 6 bases remained unmatched. CDR3 sequence reads: CATSDSGTSGSRYEQYF. DNA for the CDR3: TGTGCCACCAGTGATTCCGGGACTAGCGGGAGTAGGTACGAGCAGTACTTC.

As DNA, the CDR3 is TGTGCCAGCAGCTTAATGGAGCGGGGATACAATGAGCAGTTCTTC. It encodes CASSLMERGYNEQFF. The chain joins TRBV7-9 to TRBJ2-1, with 7 bases that match TRBD2. The trim removed 2 bases at V and 4 bases at J, leaving 5 bases unmatched. CDR3 length equals 15 residues. In germline, CDR1 is SEHNR, CDR2 FQNEAQ (reference sequence).

The CDR3 bases are TGCGCCAGCAGCCAAGTCGCCGTCGAGACCCAGTACTTC. It specifies CASSQVAVETQYF. This chain connects TRBV4-1 to TRBJ2-5, with D uncertain. The CDR3 loop spans 13 amino acids. Germline values: CDR1 MGHRA, CDR2 YSYEKL. The ends were cut back, 1 base at V and 5 bases at J, with 8 bases in the middle.

The chain employs TRBV20-1 and TRBJ2-5, with a possible D match to TRBD1 (5 bases). This CDR3 is 13 amino acids long. Germline lookup yields CDR1 DFQATT and CDR2 SNEGSKA (reference sequence). Trimming took 3 bases from V and 5 from J, leaving 13 bases between them. CDR3 loop: CSARMTERETQYF. CDR3 coding DNA: TGCAGTGCTAGGATGACAGAAAGGGAGACCCAGTACTTC.

J is TRBJ1-4 and V is TRBV3-1, with D possibly TRBD1 on 5 matching bases. The CDR3 runs 16 residues. V lost 2 bases and J lost 0, with 10 bases in between. Germline values: CDR1 LGHDT, CDR2 YNNKEL (reference sequence). CDR3 protein: CASSQWDATTNEKLFF. For the CDR3, the DNA is TGTGCCAGCAGCCAATGGGACGCGACAACTAATGAAAAACTGTTTTTT.

This chain uses TRBV4-1 with TRBJ2-2, with 8 bases lining up with TRBD2. The germline V gene encodes CDR1 MGHRA and CDR2 YSYEKL. The CDR3 runs 17 residues. The ends lost 3 bases at V and 4 bases at J; junction bases unmatched: 10. The CDR3 is CASSHPGTRISTGELFF. CDR3 sequence (DNA): TGCGCCAGCAGCCATCCCGGGACTAGGATTAGCACCGGGGAGCTGTTTTTT.

The V call is TRBV4-1, the J call TRBJ2-1; D might be TRBD2 (5 bases). Germline CDR1 reads MGHRA; CDR2 reads YSYEKL. The CDR3 consists of 17 residues. V lost 4 bases and J lost 0, with 16 bases in between. The CDR3 nucleotides read TGCGCCAGCAGCCCGGTGGGAGAAGCGATCTCCTACAATGAGCAGTTCTTC. The encoded protein is CASSPVGEAISYNEQFF.

V and J are TRBV14 and TRBJ1-1; D may be TRBD1 (6 bases). The germline CDR1 and CDR2 sequences are SGHDN and FVKESK. The CDR3 length is 14 residues. V was clipped by 4 bases and J by 6 bases, with 15 bases between them. CDR3 sequence (DNA): TGTGCCAGCAGCCGATCACAGGGAGAGGCTGAAGCTTTCTTT. Amino acids: CASSRSQGEAEAFF.

This clonotype was seen only once. The J gene is TRBJ2-1, the V gene TRBV9; D remains unclear. V dropped 3 bases and J dropped 7 bases, with 11 bases sitting between them. Germline V lookup: CDR1 SGDLS, CDR2 YYNGEE. CDR3 size: 13 residues. The CDR3 region is CASSAGSQNEQFF. Here the CDR3 DNA reads TGTGCCAGCAGCGCCGGGTCACAAAATGAGCAGTTCTTC. Full variable domain (rest looked up from reference TRBV9 and TRBJ2-1): DSGVTQTPKHLITATGQRVTLRCSPRSGDLSVYWYQQSLDQGLQFLIQYYNGEERAKGNILERFSAQQFPDLHSELNLSSLELGDSALYFCASSAGSQNEQFFGPGTRLTVL.

This chain links TRBV9 with TRBJ2-1; 12 nucleotides align to TRBD2. V was pared by 2 bases and J by 4 bases, with 1 base of the junction left unmatched. The germline gives CDR1 SGDLS, CDR2 YYNGEE. CDR3 length equals 15 residues. This chain's CDR3 is CASSVLAGGYNEQFF. CDR3 nucleotides: TGTGCCAGCAGCGTTCTAGCGGGGGGGTACAATGAGCAGTTCTTC.

The chain couples TRBV30 to TRBJ2-7; no definite D call. The CDR3 covers 12 residues. Germline V gene sequence: CDR1 GTSNPN, CDR2 SVGIG (reference sequence). V was pared by 1 base and J by 5 bases, with 9 bases between. CDR3 loop: CAWSAGIHEQYF. In DNA, the CDR3 is TGTGCCTGGAGTGCAGGCATCCACGAGCAGTACTTC.